These 32 T cell receptor beta chains were all obtained from the same sample, sequenced in a study of blood T cells in healthy people across ages. For the second PCR, which ran for about 6 to 11 cycles, a sample-barcoded 5' primer and a J-beta primer mix were used. MiXCR was run by TCRdb on the 5' RACE reads, yielding one entry per CDR3 protein. The sample records approximately 1,100,000 distinct CDR3 sequences, around 43% being singletons. Material for sequencing was blood. Every receptor here comes from a woman aged 55-75 years in good health.

This clonotype was observed at least ten times. The rearrangement uses TRBV29-1 and TRBJ2-7; possibly TRBD2 for D (7 bases). The CDR3 consists of 11 residues. The V end lost 6 bases, the J end lost 3 bases, and 9 bases lay between the germline ends. Germline CDR1 SQVTM, CDR2 ANQGSEA. The CDR3 DNA reads TGCAGCGTAAGGGGGGGCTACGAGCAGTACTTC. Translation gives CSVRGGYEQYF.

This clonotype turned up a few times. This chain uses TRBV27 with TRBJ2-7; 8 bases are shared with TRBD2. The germline V gene encodes CDR1 MNHEY and CDR2 SMNVEV (reference sequence). V shed 6 bases, J shed 3 bases, and the junction held 13 bases outside the gene matches. The CDR3 is 16 amino acids. The CDR3 spells CASSTPGAGGIYEQYF. The CDR3 coding sequence is TGTGCCAGCAGCACCCCCGGGGCGGGAGGCATCTACGAGCAGTACTTC.

This clonotype was seen a few times. The chain uses TRBV6-2 or TRBV6-3 and TRBJ2-7, with 10 bases fitting TRBD2. This CDR3 is built from 16 residues. Per germline, CDR1 MNHEY and CDR2 SVGEGT. J lost 0 bases, V lost 5 bases, and 7 bases had no gene match. CDR3 bases: TGTGCCAGCAGTCGTCCGGGACTAGCGAACTCCTACGAGCAGTACTTC. Protein: CASSRPGLANSYEQYF.

In this sample, this clonotype turned up many times. The chain combines TRBV12-3 or TRBV12-4 with TRBJ1-2, with D tentatively TRBD1 (6 bases). Trimming removed 5 bases from V and 8 bases from J, with 24 bases in between. This CDR3 is built from 16 residues. CDR3 nucleotide sequence: TGTGCCAGCAGTCCCTTTGGACAGAGGGTTATCGGAGGCTACACCTTC. Its protein product is CASSPFGQRVIGGYTF.

With regard to this clonotype: A much more abundant neighbour one base away suggests this may be a read error. The rearrangement uses TRBV10-3 and TRBJ2-5, with D possibly being TRBD1 (6 bases). Matching the DNA end better, TRBJ2-1 makes the J call doubtful. This CDR3 is 15 amino acids long. Germline assignment: CDR1 ENHRY and CDR2 SYGVKD. CDR3 DNA sequence: TGTGCCATCAAATCCGGGACAAACGTCCAAGAGACCCAGTTCTTC. This translates into CAIKSGTNVQETQFF.

This clonotype is a singleton in its sample. This rearrangement joins TRBV5-1 to TRBJ2-5; 7 nucleotides match TRBD1. This CDR3 is 15 amino acids long. Germline assignment: CDR1 SGHRS and CDR2 YFSETQ. Trimming at V came to 0 bases and at J to 11 bases, leaving 13 bases not matched to a gene. The CDR3, as DNA: TGCGCCAGCAGCTTGGCCCCGGGACAGCGCAATGAGCAGTACTTC. Translating it yields CASSLAPGQRNEQYF.

The V and J genes are TRBV28 and TRBJ2-7; 7 bases fit TRBD1. Germline-derived CDR1 and CDR2 are MDHEN and SYDVKM. The V and J ends lost 4 bases and 5 bases, in that order; junction bases with no gene match: 8. The length of the CDR3 is 14 residues. The CDR3 DNA follows: TGTGCCAGCAGTTCCTCGACAGGGCGCGACGAGCAGTACTTC. It is translated as CASSSSTGRDEQYF.

This clonotype showed up many times. The chain couples TRBV5-6 to TRBJ2-7; D not resolved. Germline V gene sequence: CDR1 SGHDT, CDR2 YYEEEE. The CDR3 totals 17 residues. Trimming pared 3 bases from V and 0 bases from J, leaving 19 bases between. The CDR3 here is CASSSPDLGAFSYEQYF. CDR3 bases: TGTGCCAGCAGCTCCCCCGACTTGGGCGCATTCTCCTACGAGCAGTACTTC.

This clonotype was counted ten times or more. The chain couples TRBV5-6 to TRBJ2-5; D is uncertain. The germline CDR1 and CDR2 sequences are SGHDT and YYEEEE. The V end was cut by 4 bases, the J end by 2 bases, with 9 bases between. The CDR3 length is 13 residues. The CDR3: CASSLDPQETQYF. CDR3 nucleotide sequence: TGTGCCAGCAGCCTCGACCCTCAAGAGACCCAGTACTTC.

This chain uses TRBV6-1 with TRBJ2-1; perhaps TRBD1 as D (6 bases). Germline CDR1 reads MNHNS; CDR2 reads SASEGT. The CDR3 spans 13 residues. Trimming took off 6 bases at V and 11 bases at J, with 17 bases between the two ends. The CDR3 DNA sequence: TGTGCCAGCAGCCTGCAGGGGCAGAGGAAGCAGTTCTTC. Translating it yields CASSLQGQRKQFF.

J is TRBJ2-1 and V is TRBV14; TRBD2 matches at 7 bases. Germline V gene lookup returns CDR1 SGHDN and CDR2 FVKESK. V lost 5 bases to trimming and J lost 4 bases; unmatched junction nucleotides: 8. The CDR3 has 15 residues. CDR3 sequence: CASSSTSESYNEQFF. The CDR3 nucleotides read TGTGCCAGCAGCTCTACTAGCGAGTCGTACAATGAGCAGTTCTTC.

This clonotype was detected only a few times. The chain couples TRBV6-6 to TRBJ1-2; the match to TRBD1 covers 8 bases. Germline values: CDR1 MNHNY, CDR2 SVGAGI (reference sequence). The CDR3 runs 15 residues. Trimming cost V 6 bases and J 4 bases; bases outside gene matches: 10. The CDR3, as DNA: TGTGCCAGCAGCCACCCAGGGGGCCCCCTCTATGGCTACACCTTC. This gives the protein CASSHPGGPLYGYTF.

This clonotype was picked up one time. This sequence joins TRBV19 and TRBJ2-3; 8 positions agree with TRBD2. The CDR3 is 15 amino acids. Trimming removed 5 bases from V and 3 bases from J; junction bases left unmatched: 7. Germline values: CDR1 LNHDA, CDR2 SQIVND (reference sequence). In nucleotides, the CDR3 is TGTGCCAGTAGTGAAGGAGCGGGGGCTACAGATACGCAGTATTTT. Protein sequence: CASSEGAGATDTQYF.

The J gene is TRBJ2-1, the V gene TRBV24-1; 14 nucleotides agree with TRBD2. CDR3 size: 16 residues. Per the germline V gene, CDR1 is KGHDR and CDR2 is SFDVKD. V was pared by 4 bases and J by 10 bases, with 8 bases of the junction left unmatched. CDR3 protein: CATSDPGLAGVGEQFF. The CDR3 bases are TGTGCCACCAGTGACCCGGGACTAGCGGGAGTGGGGGAGCAGTTCTTC.

This clonotype was found a few times. The V gene is TRBV29-1, the J gene TRBJ2-2, with TRBD1 matching 8 bases. V was clipped by 7 bases and J by 1 base; unmatched bases: 5. CDR1 SQVTM and CDR2 ANQGSEA come from the germline V gene. The CDR3 loop spans 14 amino acids. CDR3 protein: CSALGQVNTGELFF. CDR3 DNA sequence: TGCAGCGCCCTGGGACAGGTGAACACCGGGGAGCTGTTTTTT.

The chain combines TRBV5-1 with TRBJ1-6, with 9 bases fitting TRBD1. CDR1 is SGHRS, CDR2 YFSETQ, per germline. The ends lost 0 bases at V and 7 bases at J; junction bases unmatched: 14. The CDR3 covers 19 residues. CDR3 region: CASSLVPGQGKDVNSPLHF. For the CDR3, the DNA is TGCGCCAGCAGCTTGGTCCCGGGACAGGGAAAGGATGTAAATTCACCCCTCCACTTT.

The chain links TRBV28 to TRBJ1-1; 8 positions match TRBD1. The length of the CDR3 is 16 residues. Germline V lookup: CDR1 MDHEN, CDR2 SYDVKM. V was clipped by 3 bases and J by 5 bases; unmatched bases: 11. The CDR3 here is CASSLGQGARGTEAFF. The CDR3 nucleotides read TGTGCCAGCAGTTTGGGGCAGGGGGCGCGGGGGACTGAAGCTTTCTTT.

The CDR3 region has the DNA TGTGCCAGCAGCCCTGGAGGGGCAAAGCAGTTCTTC. It translates to CASSPGGAKQFF. The gene calls are TRBV14 and TRBJ2-1, with D possibly matching TRBD2 (6 bases). There are 12 residues in the CDR3. The germline V gene has CDR1 SGHDN and CDR2 FVKESK. Trimming removed 4 bases from V and 11 bases from J, with 12 bases in between.

The J gene is TRBJ2-1, the V gene TRBV2, with TRBD1 as a possible D gene (6 bases). V was pared by 0 bases and J by 4 bases, with 13 bases between. The germline V gene has CDR1 SNHLY and CDR2 FYNNEI. The length of the CDR3 is 16 residues. The CDR3 is CASSEATDRLYNEQFF. The DNA of the CDR3 is TGTGCCAGCAGTGAAGCCACCGACAGGTTGTACAATGAGCAGTTCTTC.

The chain combines TRBV9 with TRBJ2-3; no clear D. The CDR3 contains 14 residues. Germline CDR1 SGDLS, CDR2 YYNGEE. Between the trimmed V and J ends, which lost 2 bases and 0 bases, there was a span of 7 bases. The CDR3, as DNA: TGTGCCAGCAGCGTTGAGGATAGCACAGATACGCAGTATTTT. As protein: CASSVEDSTDTQYF. Combining the CDR3 with reference TRBV9 and TRBJ2-3 gives the whole variable domain DSGVTQTPKHLITATGQRVTLRCSPRSGDLSVYWYQQSLDQGLQFLIQYYNGEERAKGNILERFSAQQFPDLHSELNLSSLELGDSALYFCASSVEDSTDTQYFGPGTRLTVL.

J is TRBJ2-1 and V is TRBV20-1; a possible D gene is TRBD2 (6 bases). The CDR3 is 15 amino acids. Trimming removed 5 bases at V and 9 bases at J, with 23 bases between. Germline CDR1 is DFQATT and CDR2 is SNEGSKA (reference sequence). CDR3: CSALDPGLPTGEQFF. The CDR3 DNA reads as TGCAGTGCTCTAGATCCGGGACTCCCAACGGGTGAGCAGTTCTTC.

This clonotype occurred a few times. The chain couples TRBV5-1 to TRBJ2-5; 12 nucleotides align to TRBD1. Gene TRBJ2-7 matches the end of the DNA better, so the J call may be wrong. Germline CDR1 reads SGHRS; CDR2 reads YFSETQ. This CDR3 has 15 residues. The CDR3 nucleotides are TGCGCCAGCAGCGCGGGACAGGGGGCCCCCTACGAGCAGTACTTC. Translation gives CASSAGQGAPYEQYF.

This clonotype was detected only a few times. The rearrangement links TRBV20-1 to TRBJ1-5; D is undetermined. Germline V gives CDR1 DFQATT, CDR2 SNEGSKA (reference sequence). CDR3 length equals 13 residues. Deletions cut 0 bases from V and 3 bases from J, with 6 bases between. The CDR3: CSARDRTNQPQHF. Written as DNA, the CDR3 is TGCAGTGCTAGAGATAGGACCAATCAGCCCCAGCATTTT.

In its sample, this clonotype was seen a few times. V gene TRBV6-2 or TRBV6-3 combines with J gene TRBJ1-4; perhaps TRBD1 as D (6 bases). V was pared by 8 bases and J by 8 bases, with 15 bases between. The germline V gene encodes CDR1 MNHEY and CDR2 SVGEGT. The CDR3 is 13 residues long. CDR3 nucleotide sequence: TGTGCCAGCGAGAGGGGGGGAAGCGAAAAACTGTTTTTT. It codes for CASERGGSEKLFF.

The rearrangement uses TRBV27 and TRBJ1-1; no firm D call. V lost 5 bases to trimming and J lost 0 bases, with 10 bases between them. Per the germline V gene, CDR1 is MNHEY and CDR2 is SMNVEV (reference sequence). The CDR3 has 14 residues. CDR3 DNA: TGTGCCAGCAGTCCGCGTACACTGAACACTGAAGCTTTCTTT. This translates into CASSPRTLNTEAFF.

This clonotype was seen only a few times. The chain recombines TRBV20-1 with TRBJ2-1; 7 positions match TRBD2. With 5 bases clipped from V and 3 bases from J, the junction kept 10 bases outside the gene matches. CDR3 length equals 15 residues. Looked up from germline, CDR1 is DFQATT and CDR2 is SNEGSKA (reference sequence). CDR3 coding DNA: TGCAGTGCTGTCTCTACCGGGAGGCACTACAATGAGCAGTTCTTC. This gives the protein CSAVSTGRHYNEQFF.

This clonotype turned up a few times. The chain employs TRBV10-3 and TRBJ2-1, with 8 bases fitting TRBD1. Germline CDR1 reads ENHRY; CDR2 reads SYGVKD. CDR3 length equals 14 residues. V lost 7 bases and J lost 8; bases outside the gene matches: 10. This chain's CDR3 is CAIKGGQALDEQFF. CDR3 coding DNA: TGTGCCATCAAGGGGGGACAGGCTCTTGATGAGCAGTTCTTC.

The gene calls are TRBV29-1 and TRBJ1-4, with 10 positions matching TRBD1. Germline trimming cut 6 bases from V and 8 bases from J; bases unmatched to any gene: 6. Germline-derived CDR1 and CDR2 are SQVTM and ANQGSEA. The CDR3 runs 13 residues. Written as DNA, the CDR3 is TGCAGCGTCGGGGACAGGGGAGGCGAAAAACTGTTTTTT. Translating gives CSVGDRGGEKLFF.

The V and J genes are TRBV29-1 and TRBJ2-7, with 8 bases matching TRBD2. Germline V gives CDR1 SQVTM, CDR2 ANQGSEA. The CDR3 contains 13 residues. With 6 bases clipped from V and 7 bases from J, the junction kept 11 bases outside the gene matches. CDR3 residues: CSVTLADHNEQYF. The CDR3 DNA reads TGCAGCGTCACACTAGCGGACCACAATGAGCAGTACTTC.

This clonotype came up a few times. The J gene is TRBJ1-5, the V gene TRBV20-1; the match to TRBD1 covers 7 bases. Germline CDR1 reads DFQATT; CDR2 reads SNEGSKA (reference sequence). The V segment lost 3 bases and the J segment 0 bases; nucleotides outside the gene matches: 8. The CDR3 consists of 16 residues. The CDR3 DNA follows: TGCAGTGCTAGGACAGGGTTGAGCTATAGCAATCAGCCCCAGCATTTT. This sequence encodes CSARTGLSYSNQPQHF.

A few counts support this clonotype. The J gene is TRBJ2-5, the V gene TRBV4-1; D remains unclear. Per germline, CDR1 MGHRA and CDR2 YSYEKL. Trimming shortened V by 0 bases and J by 5 bases, and 4 bases separated the two germline ends. The CDR3 consists of 12 residues. In nucleotides, the CDR3 is TGCGCCAGCAGCCAAGATTTCGAGACCCAGTACTTC. Translated, it gives CASSQDFETQYF.

The J gene is TRBJ2-2, the V gene TRBV27; D may match TRBD1 or TRBD2 (5 bases each). CDR1 is MNHEY, CDR2 SMNVEV, per germline (reference sequence). The length of the CDR3 is 16 residues. The germline V and J ends were trimmed by 2 bases and 3 bases, with 13 bases remaining between them. The CDR3: CASSLQPGRHTGELFF. The CDR3 DNA follows: TGTGCCAGCAGTTTACAACCAGGGAGACACACCGGGGAGCTGTTTTTT.